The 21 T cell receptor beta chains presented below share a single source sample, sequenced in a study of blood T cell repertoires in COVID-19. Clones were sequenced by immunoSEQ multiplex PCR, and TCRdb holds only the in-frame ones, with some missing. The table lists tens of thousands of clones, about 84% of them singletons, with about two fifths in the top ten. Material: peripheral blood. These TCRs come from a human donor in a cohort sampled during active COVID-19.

Written as DNA, the CDR3 is TGTGCCAGTAGTATAGATCTTCGGACTATGCAGTACTTC. It translates to CASSIDLRTMQYF. The chain carries TRBV19 and TRBJ2-7; D might be TRBD2 (6 bases). Germline lookup yields CDR1 LNHDA and CDR2 SQIVND (reference sequence). V was pared by 0 bases and J by 9 bases, with 12 bases between. The CDR3 runs to 13 residues.

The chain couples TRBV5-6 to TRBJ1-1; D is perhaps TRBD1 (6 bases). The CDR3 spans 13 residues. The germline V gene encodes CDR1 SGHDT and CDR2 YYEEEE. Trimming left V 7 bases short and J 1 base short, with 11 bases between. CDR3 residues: CASVRGTNTEAFF. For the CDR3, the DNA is TGTGCCAGCGTGAGGGGGACGAACACTGAAGCTTTCTTT.

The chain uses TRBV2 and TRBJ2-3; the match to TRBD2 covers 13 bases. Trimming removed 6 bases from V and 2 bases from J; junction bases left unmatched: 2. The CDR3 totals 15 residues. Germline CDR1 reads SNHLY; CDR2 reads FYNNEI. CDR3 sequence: CASRGLAGYTDTQYF. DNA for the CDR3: TGTGCCAGCAGGGGACTAGCGGGGTACACAGATACGCAGTATTTT.

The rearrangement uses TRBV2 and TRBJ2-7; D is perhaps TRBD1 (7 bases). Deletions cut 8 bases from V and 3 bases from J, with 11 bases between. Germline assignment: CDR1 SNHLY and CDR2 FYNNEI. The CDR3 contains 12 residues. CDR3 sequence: CASVQGGYEQYF. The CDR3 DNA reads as TGTGCCAGCGTCCAGGGGGGCTACGAGCAGTACTTC.

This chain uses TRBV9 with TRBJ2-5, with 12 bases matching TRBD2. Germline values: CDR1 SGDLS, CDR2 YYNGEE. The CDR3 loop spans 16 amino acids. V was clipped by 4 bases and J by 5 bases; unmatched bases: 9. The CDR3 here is CASSIASGGVGETQYF. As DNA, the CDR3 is TGTGCCAGCAGCATAGCTAGCGGGGGGGTCGGGGAGACCCAGTACTTC.

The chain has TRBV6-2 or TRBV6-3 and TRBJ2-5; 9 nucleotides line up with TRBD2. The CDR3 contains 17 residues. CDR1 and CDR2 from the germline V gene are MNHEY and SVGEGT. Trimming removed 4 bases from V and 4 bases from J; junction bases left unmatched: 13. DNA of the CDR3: TGTGCCAGCAGTTGCCTGGCGGGGGGGTCCGTTCGAGAGACCCAGTACTTC. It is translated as CASSCLAGGSVRETQYF.

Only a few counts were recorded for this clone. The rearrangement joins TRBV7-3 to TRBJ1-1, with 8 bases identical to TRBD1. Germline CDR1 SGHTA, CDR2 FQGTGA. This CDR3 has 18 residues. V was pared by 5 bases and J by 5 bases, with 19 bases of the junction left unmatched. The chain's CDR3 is CASSPKPQGAPVVTEAFF. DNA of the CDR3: TGTGCCAGCAGCCCAAAGCCGCAGGGGGCTCCGGTGGTTACTGAAGCTTTCTTT.

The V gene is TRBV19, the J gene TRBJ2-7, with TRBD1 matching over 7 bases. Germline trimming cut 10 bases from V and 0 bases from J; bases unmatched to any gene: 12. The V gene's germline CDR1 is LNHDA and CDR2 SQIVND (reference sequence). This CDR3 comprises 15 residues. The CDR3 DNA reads TGTGCCACTGCTACCGGGACAGCAAGCTCCTACGAGCAGTACTTC. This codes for CATATGTASSYEQYF.

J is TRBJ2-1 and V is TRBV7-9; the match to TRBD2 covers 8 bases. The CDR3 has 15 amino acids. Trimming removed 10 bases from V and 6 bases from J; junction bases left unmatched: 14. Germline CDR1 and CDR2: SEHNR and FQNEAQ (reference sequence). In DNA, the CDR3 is TGTGCCATCTCGGGACTAGTTATTATTGGCAATGAGCAGTTCTTC. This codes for CAISGLVIIGNEQFF.

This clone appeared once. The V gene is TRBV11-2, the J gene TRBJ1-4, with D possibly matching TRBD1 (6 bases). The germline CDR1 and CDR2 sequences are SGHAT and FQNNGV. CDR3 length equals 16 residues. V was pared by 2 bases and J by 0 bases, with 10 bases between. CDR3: CASSLSYRATNEKLFF. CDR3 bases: TGTGCCAGCAGCTTATCATACAGGGCAACTAATGAAAAACTGTTTTTT.

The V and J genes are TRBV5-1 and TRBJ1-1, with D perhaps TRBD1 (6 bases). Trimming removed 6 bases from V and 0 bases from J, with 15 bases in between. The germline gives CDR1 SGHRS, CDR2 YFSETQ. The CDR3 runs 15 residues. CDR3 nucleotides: TGCGCCAGCACCCTCGGGGGGGCCATGAACACTGAAGCTTTCTTT. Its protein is CASTLGGAMNTEAFF.

CDR3 loop: CSVVGQGQDGYTF. CDR3 nucleotide sequence: TGCAGCGTTGTTGGGCAGGGGCAGGATGGCTACACCTTC. The chain links TRBV29-1 to TRBJ1-2, with D perhaps TRBD1 (6 bases). Germline V lookup: CDR1 SQVTM, CDR2 ANQGSEA. V lost 4 bases and J lost 6, with 15 bases in between. This CDR3 comprises 13 residues.

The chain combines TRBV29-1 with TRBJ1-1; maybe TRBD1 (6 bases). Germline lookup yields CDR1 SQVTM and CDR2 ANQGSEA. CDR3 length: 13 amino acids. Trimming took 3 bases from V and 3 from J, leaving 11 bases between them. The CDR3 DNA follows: TGCAGCGTTGATAAGGGGGAGCACACTGAAGCTTTCTTT. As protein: CSVDKGEHTEAFF. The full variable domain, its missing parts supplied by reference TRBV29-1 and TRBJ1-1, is SAVISQKPSRDICQRGTSLTIQCQVDSQVTMMFWYRQQPGQSLTLIATANQGSEATYESGFVIDKFPISRPNLTFSTLTVSNMSPEDSSIYLCSVDKGEHTEAFFGQGTRLTVV.

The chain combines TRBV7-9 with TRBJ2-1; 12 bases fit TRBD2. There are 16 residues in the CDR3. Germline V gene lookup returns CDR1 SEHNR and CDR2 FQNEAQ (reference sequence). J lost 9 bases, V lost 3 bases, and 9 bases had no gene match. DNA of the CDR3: TGTGCCAGCAGCTTCCCCCCTAGCGGGGGGGCGGGTGAGCAGTTCTTC. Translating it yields CASSFPPSGGAGEQFF.

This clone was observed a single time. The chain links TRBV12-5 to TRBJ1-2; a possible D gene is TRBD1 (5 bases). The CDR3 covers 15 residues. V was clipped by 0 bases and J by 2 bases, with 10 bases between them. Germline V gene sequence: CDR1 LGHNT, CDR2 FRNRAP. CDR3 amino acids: CASGLVTGMNYGYTF. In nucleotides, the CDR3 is TGTGCTAGTGGTTTGGTAACAGGCATGAACTATGGCTACACCTTC.

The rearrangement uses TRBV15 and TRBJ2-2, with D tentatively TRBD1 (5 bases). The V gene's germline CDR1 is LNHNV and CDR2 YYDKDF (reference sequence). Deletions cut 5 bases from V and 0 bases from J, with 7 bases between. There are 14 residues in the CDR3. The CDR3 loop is CATSLTANTGELFF. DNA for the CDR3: TGTGCCACCAGCTTGACAGCGAACACCGGGGAGCTGTTTTTT.

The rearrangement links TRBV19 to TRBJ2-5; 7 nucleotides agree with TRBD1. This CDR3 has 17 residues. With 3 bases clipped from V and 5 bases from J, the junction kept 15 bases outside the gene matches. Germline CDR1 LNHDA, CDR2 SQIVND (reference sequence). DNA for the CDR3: TGTGCCAGTAGTATCGCGAGACTAAACAGGGGTGGGGAGACCCAGTACTTC. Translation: CASSIARLNRGGETQYF.

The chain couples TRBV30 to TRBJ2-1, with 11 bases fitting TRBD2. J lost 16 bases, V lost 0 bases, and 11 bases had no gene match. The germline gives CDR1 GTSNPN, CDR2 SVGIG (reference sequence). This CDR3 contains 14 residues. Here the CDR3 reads CAWSVLAGGPSLFF. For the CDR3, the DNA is TGTGCCTGGAGTGTTCTAGCGGGGGGCCCTAGTCTTTTCTTC.

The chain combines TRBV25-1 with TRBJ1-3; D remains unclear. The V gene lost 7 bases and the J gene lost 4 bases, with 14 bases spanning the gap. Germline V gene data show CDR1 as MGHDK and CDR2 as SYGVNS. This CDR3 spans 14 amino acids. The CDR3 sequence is CASTRGGYGNTIYF. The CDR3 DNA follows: TGTGCCAGCACCCGGGGAGGGTACGGAAACACCATATATTTT.

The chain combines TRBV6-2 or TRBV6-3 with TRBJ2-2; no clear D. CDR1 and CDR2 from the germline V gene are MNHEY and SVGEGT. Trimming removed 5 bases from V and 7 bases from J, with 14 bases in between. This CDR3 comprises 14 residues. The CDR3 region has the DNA TGTGCCAGCAGTCCCCGGAGTCTTGGCGGGGAGCTGTTTTTT. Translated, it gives CASSPRSLGGELFF.

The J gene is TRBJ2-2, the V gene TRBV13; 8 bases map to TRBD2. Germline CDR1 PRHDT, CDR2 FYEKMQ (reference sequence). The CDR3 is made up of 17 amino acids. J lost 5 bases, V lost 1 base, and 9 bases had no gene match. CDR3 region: CASSLVGGASVTGELFF. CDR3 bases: TGTGCCAGCAGCTTAGTCGGGGGGGCGTCCGTTACCGGGGAGCTGTTTTTT.